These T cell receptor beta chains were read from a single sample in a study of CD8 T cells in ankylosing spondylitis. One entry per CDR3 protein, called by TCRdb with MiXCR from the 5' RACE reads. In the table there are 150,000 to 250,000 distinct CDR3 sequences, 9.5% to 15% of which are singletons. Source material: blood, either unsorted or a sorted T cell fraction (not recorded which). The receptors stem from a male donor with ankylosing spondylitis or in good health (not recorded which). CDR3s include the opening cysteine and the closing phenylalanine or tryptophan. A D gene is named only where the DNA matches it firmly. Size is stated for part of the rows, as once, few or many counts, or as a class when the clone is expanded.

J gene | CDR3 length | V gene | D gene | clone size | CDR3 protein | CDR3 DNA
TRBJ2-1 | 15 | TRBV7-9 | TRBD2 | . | CASSLELAGLHEQFF | TGTGCCAGCAGCTTAGAACTAGCGGGGCTTCATGAGCAGTTCTTC
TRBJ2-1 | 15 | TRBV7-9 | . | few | CASSRPVSLGNEQFF | TGTGCCAGCAGCCGCCCTGTTAGTTTAGGCAATGAGCAGTTCTTC
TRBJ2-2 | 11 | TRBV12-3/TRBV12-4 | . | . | CASRGSGELFF | TGTGCCAGCAGGGGGTCCGGGGAGCTGTTTTTT
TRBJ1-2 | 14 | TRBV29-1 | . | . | CSVENFSGDYGYTF | TGCAGCGTAGAAAACTTTTCCGGGGACTATGGCTACACCTTC
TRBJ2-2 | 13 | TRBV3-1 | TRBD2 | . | CASSRELAGVLGF | TGTGCCAGCAGCCGCGAACTAGCGGGAGTTTTAGGATTT
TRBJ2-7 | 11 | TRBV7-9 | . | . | CATSQSYEQYF | TGTGCCACCTCACAGTCCTACGAGCAGTACTTC
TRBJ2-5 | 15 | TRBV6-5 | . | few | CASSYEVGSQETQYF | TGTGCCAGCAGTTATGAAGTCGGATCTCAAGAGACCCAGTACTTC
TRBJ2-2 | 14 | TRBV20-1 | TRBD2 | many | CSARLAGDTGELFF | TGCAGTGCTAGACTAGCGGGAGACACCGGGGAGCTGTTTTTT
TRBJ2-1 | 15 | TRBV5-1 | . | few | CASSFRDSEVDEQFF | TGCGCCAGCAGCTTCCGGGACTCAGAAGTCGATGAGCAGTTCTTC
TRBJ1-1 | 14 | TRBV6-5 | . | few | CASSLGELNTEAFF | TGTGCCAGCAGTTTGGGAGAATTGAACACTGAAGCTTTCTTT
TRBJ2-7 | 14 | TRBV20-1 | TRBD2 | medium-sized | CSATIAGGPHEQYF | TGCAGTGCTACAATAGCGGGAGGGCCCCACGAGCAGTACTTC
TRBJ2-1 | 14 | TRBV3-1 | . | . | CASSQGVGGDEQFF | TGTGCCAGCAGCCAAGGAGTGGGGGGCGATGAGCAGTTCTTC
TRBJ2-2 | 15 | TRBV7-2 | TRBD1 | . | CASSSDRGNTGELFF | TGTGCCAGCAGCTCGGACAGGGGAAACACCGGGGAGCTGTTTTTT
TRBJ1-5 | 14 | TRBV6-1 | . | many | CASSDSGGVQPQHF | TGTGCCAGCAGTGATTCGGGGGGCGTGCAGCCCCAGCATTTT
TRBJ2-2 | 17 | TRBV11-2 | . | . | CASSLDPGRPNTGELFF | TGTGCCAGCAGCTTAGATCCTGGGCGGCCTAACACCGGGGAGCTGTTTTTT
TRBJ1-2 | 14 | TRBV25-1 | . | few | CASSESLANYGYTF | TGTGCCAGCAGTGAATCCCTGGCTAACTATGGCTACACCTTC
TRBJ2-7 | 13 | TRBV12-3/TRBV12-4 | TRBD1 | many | CASSFGTDGEQYF | TGTGCCAGCAGCTTTGGGACAGATGGCGAGCAGTACTTC
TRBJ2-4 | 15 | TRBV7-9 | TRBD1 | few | CASSSPGTGRNIQYF | TGTGCCAGCAGCTCCCCCGGGACAGGGAGGAACATTCAGTACTTC
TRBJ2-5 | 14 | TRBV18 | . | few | CASSPKDPGETQYF | TGTGCCAGCTCACCAAAGGACCCTGGGGAGACCCAGTACTTC
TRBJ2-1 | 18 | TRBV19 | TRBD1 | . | CASSIARWVDRVYNEQFF | TGTGCCAGTAGTATAGCCCGCTGGGTGGACAGGGTCTACAATGAGCAGTTCTTC
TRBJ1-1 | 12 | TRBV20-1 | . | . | CSVTDLGIEAFF | TGCAGTGTGACCGACCTGGGGATTGAAGCTTTCTTT
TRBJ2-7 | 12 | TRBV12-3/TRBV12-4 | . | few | CASGEGTYEQYF | TGTGCCAGCGGAGAGGGTACCTACGAGCAGTACTTC
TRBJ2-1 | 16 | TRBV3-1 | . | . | CASSQDRWISYNEQFF | TGTGCCAGCAGCCAAGATAGGTGGATAAGCTACAATGAGCAGTTCTTC
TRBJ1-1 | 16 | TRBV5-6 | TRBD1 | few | CASSYSRDRGSTEAFF | TGTGCCAGCAGCTATAGCCGGGACAGGGGGTCTACTGAAGCTTTCTTC
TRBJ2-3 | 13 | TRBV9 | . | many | CASSVAAAGPQYF | TGTGCCAGCAGCGTAGCGGCCGCTGGGCCGCAGTATTTT
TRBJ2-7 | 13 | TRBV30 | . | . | CAFKGDSSYEQYF | TGTGCCTTCAAGGGGGATAGCTCCTACGAGCAGTACTTC
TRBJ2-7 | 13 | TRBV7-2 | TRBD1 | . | CASSSLGGSEQYF | TGTGCCAGCAGCTCGTTAGGGGGCAGCGAGCAGTACTTC
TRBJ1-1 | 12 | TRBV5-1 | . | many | CASSLSGDEAFF | TGCGCCAGCAGCTTGTCAGGAGATGAAGCTTTCTTT
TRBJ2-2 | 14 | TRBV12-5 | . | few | CASVASRVPGELFF | TGTGCTAGTGTAGCCTCGCGGGTACCCGGGGAGCTGTTTTTT
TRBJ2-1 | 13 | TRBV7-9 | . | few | CAGQKGQLNEQFF | TGTGCCGGACAAAAAGGGCAACTCAATGAGCAGTTCTTC
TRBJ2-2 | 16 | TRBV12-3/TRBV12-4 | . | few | CASSPRGGANTGELFF | TGTGCCAGCAGTCCCAGGGGGGGGGCGAACACCGGGGAGCTGTTTTTT
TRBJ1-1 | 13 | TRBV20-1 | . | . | CSARAGADTEAFF | TGCAGTGCTAGAGCGGGGGCGGACACTGAAGCTTTCTTT
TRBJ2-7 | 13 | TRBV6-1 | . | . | CASTPGVSYEQYF | TGTGCCAGCACCCCAGGGGTCTCCTACGAGCAGTACTTC
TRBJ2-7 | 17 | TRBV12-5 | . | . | CASTHGDLSAFSYEQYF | TGTGCCAGCACCCATGGGGACCTTAGCGCCTTCTCCTACGAGCAGTACTTC
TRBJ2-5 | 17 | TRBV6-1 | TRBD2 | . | CASSQRPTSGGQETQYF | TGTGCCAGCAGCCAGAGACCGACTAGCGGGGGGCAAGAGACCCAGTACTTC
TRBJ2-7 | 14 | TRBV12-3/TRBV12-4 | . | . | CASSLGSTVSEQYF | TGTGCCAGCAGTTTAGGGTCTACAGTCTCTGAGCAGTACTTC
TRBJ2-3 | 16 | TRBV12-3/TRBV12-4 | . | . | CASSLASGSFGDTQYF | TGTGCCAGCAGTTTGGCGAGCGGGTCCTTCGGAGATACGCAGTATTTT
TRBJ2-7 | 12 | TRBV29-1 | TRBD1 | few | CSVVRDSYEQYF | TGCAGCGTTGTAAGGGACAGCTACGAGCAGTACTTC
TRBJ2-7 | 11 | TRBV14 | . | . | CASSPGAEQYF | TGTGCCAGCAGCCCCGGGGCCGAGCAGTACTTC
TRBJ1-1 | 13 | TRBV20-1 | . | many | CSAADGQNFEAFF | TGCAGTGCAGCCGACGGGCAGAACTTTGAAGCTTTCTTT
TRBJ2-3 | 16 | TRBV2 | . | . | CASSGDFGSSTDTQYF | TGTGCCAGCAGCGGGGACTTCGGTTCTAGCACAGATACGCAGTATTTT
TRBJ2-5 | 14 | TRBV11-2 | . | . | CASSLGGHGETQYF | TGTGCCAGCAGCTTAGGGGGCCATGGAGAGACCCAGTACTTC
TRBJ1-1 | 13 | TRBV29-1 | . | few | CSPPGRTGTEAFF | TGCAGCCCCCCCGGCAGGACGGGCACTGAAGCTTTCTTT